This TCR beta chain was retrieved from a study of T cell responses to AZD1222 COVID-19 vaccine. TCRdb keeps only in-frame clones here, not all; method: immunoSEQ multiplex PCR. The sample shows approximately 110,000 clones, nearly 90% of them seen only once. V was trimmed by 0 bases and J by 5 bases, leaving 13 bases between them. Germline CDR1 reads MNHNS; CDR2 reads SASEGT. The length of the CDR3 is 15 residues. Study-wide points: When two AZD1222 doses had been given, Spike-specific TCR breadth and depth rose. White British donors predominated, females outnumbered males, and clonal diversity was possibly underestimated. Among those given AZD1222, only five to seven were seropositive at baseline.

This clone occurred a few times. As yet, its antigen is unknown. Sample: peripheral blood, taken on day 0 of MenACWY control vaccination. The chain has TRBV6-1 and TRBJ1-2; possible D gene TRBD1, 5 bases. This TCR derives from an adult in good health. The CDR3 DNA follows: TGTGCCAGCAGTGAAGCGGGGGAGGGGTATTATGGCTACACCTTC. It yields the protein CASSEAGEGYYGYTF.